The sequence of this T cell receptor (beta chain) was determined in a study of T cell repertoires in cytomegalovirus infection. Notes on this clonotype: As yet, its antigen is unknown.

Notes on the study in general: CMV-specific TCR beta clonotypes restricted by HLA-C dominated the ex vivo response.

The CDR3 consists of 21 residues. The trim removed 5 bases at V and 3 bases at J, leaving 22 bases unmatched. Germline V lookup: CDR1 SEHNR, CDR2 FQNEAQ (reference sequence). MiXCR, run by TCRdb on the reads, gives a single entry per CDR3 protein. Of 310,000 or so distinct CDR3 sequences in the sample, roughly 26% were seen once. This rearrangement joins TRBV7-9 to TRBJ2-5, with TRBD2 identical over 12 bases. The specimen was PBMCs. The TCR originated in a human donor in good health (CMV status not recorded). Some clones in this sample may be carry-over from other donors' samples. The CDR3 DNA is TGTGCCAGCAGCCCGTACCCTCGAGGCGGGGTACGACTAGCGGGAGAAGAGACCCAGTACTTC. Its translation is CASSPYPRGGVRLAGEETQYF.